This T cell receptor (beta chain) was sequenced during a study of control samples from healthy donors and cancer patients. Here immunoSEQ multiplex PCR was the method, and the copy in TCRdb shows in-frame clones only, minus some. The sample contains some 130,000 clones, roughly 92% of which appear only once. The length of the CDR3 is 16 residues. Trimming cost V 3 bases and J 4 bases; bases outside gene matches: 7. Germline V lookup: CDR1 MNHNS, CDR2 SASEGT. The chain carries TRBV6-1 and TRBJ2-1; 9 positions match TRBD2. The sample consisted of blood. The receptor's source is a man aged 18 to 29 in good health. The DNA of the CDR3 is TGTGCCAGCAGTGAGGATCGGCGGGGGGGTTACAATGAGCAGTTCTTC. Protein product: CASSEDRRGGYNEQFF.